This record looks at one T cell receptor (beta chain) sequence and its context. Using immunoSEQ multiplex PCR, the repertoire was profiled, and TCRdb retains in-frame clones only, with some absent. Of roughly 72,000 clones in the sample, around 85% were seen once. The record originates from a study of OX40 agonist ivuxolimab in advanced cancers. The CDR3 sequence is 17 residues long. This TCR was sampled from an adult with an advanced solid tumor such as melanoma, head and neck, liver or kidney cancer. The chain uses TRBV21-1 and TRBJ2-3. TRBV21-1 is a listed pseudogene. The sample in question was CD4+ or CD8+ T cells sorted from blood, obtained in a trial of the OX40 agonist ivuxolimab. CDR3 in amino acids: CASSEKPPWGAGDTQYF. In DNA form, the CDR3 reads TGTGCCAGCAGCGAAAAGCCCCCGTGGGGGGCAGGAGATACGCAGTATTTT.